The rows below give T cell receptor beta chains drawn from one sample of a study of cytomegalovirus exposure and HLA in healthy donors. Here immunoSEQ multiplex PCR was the method, and the copy in TCRdb shows in-frame clones only, minus some. The sample carries some 120,000 clones, approximately 61% recorded once. Sequenced material: PBMCs. These receptors all stem from a man younger than 40 in good health and CMV-seropositive. CDR3s include the opening cysteine and the closing phenylalanine or tryptophan. A D gene is named only where the DNA matches it firmly. The size entry is marked missing in some rows and otherwise reads once, few, many or a size class.

j_call clone_size d_call v_call cdr3_nt cdr3_aa
TRBJ2-1 . . TRBV18 TGTGCCAGCTCACCACAGGGGTACTCCTACAATGAGCAGTTCTTC CASSPQGYSYNEQFF
TRBJ2-3 few TRBD1 TRBV7-3 TGTGCCAGCAGCAAACGGGACAGGGGGACGCAGTATTTT CASSKRDRGTQYF
TRBJ1-1 few . TRBV6-5 TGTGCCAGCAGGTCAGGTGGGGGGGGCACTGAAGCTTTCTTT CASRSGGGGTEAFF
TRBJ2-1 . . TRBV27 TGTGCCAGCAGTTTAGCGACAGTCTACAATGAGCAGTTCTTC CASSLATVYNEQFF
TRBJ2-1 . TRBD2 TRBV28 TGTGCCAGCAGTTTCGGTGGGAGGGGATACAATGAGCAGTTCTTC CASSFGGRGYNEQFF
TRBJ1-4 few TRBD1 TRBV2 TGTGCCAGCAGCCCGCGGACAGGGTCTAATGAAAAACTGTTTTTT CASSPRTGSNEKLFF
TRBJ2-1 few TRBD2 TRBV28 TGTGCCAGCAGTTTATGGAGGACTAGCGGGAAAACTACCTACAATGAGCAGTTCTTC CASSLWRTSGKTTYNEQFF
TRBJ1-2 . TRBD1 TRBV6-5 TGTGCCAGCAGTGTCCAGACAGGGCCTAACTATGGCTACACCTTC CASSVQTGPNYGYTF
TRBJ1-4 . . TRBV10-2 TGCGCCAGCGGGAACACTTTTAGCGAGGAAAAACTGTTTTTT CASGNTFSEEKLFF
TRBJ2-2 . . TRBV4-2 TGTGCCAGCAGCCGAGACGGGGGGAACACCGGGGAGCTGTTTTTT CASSRDGGNTGELFF
TRBJ2-1 . TRBD2 TRBV10-3 TGTGCCATCAGTGAGGGACTAGCGGGAGTAAGAGGGCAGTTCTTC CAISEGLAGVRGQFF
TRBJ1-2 . . TRBV5-1 TGCGCCAGCAGCTTTAACAGGCCCCAAGGGTTCGGGGGCTACACCTTC CASSFNRPQGFGGYTF
TRBJ2-1 few TRBD2 TRBV28 TGTGCCAGCAGTACGATAAGCGGGAGCTCCTACAATGAGCAGTTCTTC CASSTISGSSYNEQFF
TRBJ1-5 . TRBD1 TRBV5-5 TGTGCCAGCAGCTTTCAGGGGGGTAGTGACCAGCCCCAGCATTTT CASSFQGGSDQPQHF
TRBJ2-1 . . TRBV5-1 TGCGCCAGCAGCTTGATCGGGAGCTCCTACAATGAGCAGTTCTTC CASSLIGSSYNEQFF
TRBJ2-6 . . TRBV15 TGTGCCACCGCCTACTCTGGGGCCAACGTCCTGACTTTC CATAYSGANVLTF
TRBJ2-1 . . TRBV7-2 TGTGCCAGCAGCTTAGTCTTGGGGGGAACCTACAATGAGCAGTTCTTC CASSLVLGGTYNEQFF
TRBJ2-7 . . TRBV5-1 TGCGCCAGCGCCGAACGTCCGGGACTCTTCTACGAGCAGTACTTC CASAERPGLFYEQYF
TRBJ2-3 . . TRBV7-6 TGTGCCAGCAGCTTAGATTGGCCCACGGCGGGCACAGATACGCAGTATTTT CASSLDWPTAGTDTQYF
TRBJ1-2 . TRBD1 TRBV12-5 TGTGCTAGTGGTGACAGGGGCGGTTATGGCTACACCTTC CASGDRGGYGYTF
TRBJ1-5 . TRBD1 TRBV7-2 TGTGCCAGCAGCCCTGACAGGGGGCATCAGCCCCAGCATTTT CASSPDRGHQPQHF
TRBJ1-1 . . TRBV5-4 TGTGCCAGCAGCTTGGTAGGGGCGAACACTGAAGCTTTCTTT CASSLVGANTEAFF
TRBJ2-1 . . TRBV5-4 TGTGCCAGCGGTCTAGCTTTGGACAATGAGCAGTTCTTC CASGLALDNEQFF
TRBJ1-2 . TRBD1 TRBV4-2 TGTGCCAGCAGCCAAGAGTTGGGACAGGAATATGGCTACACCTTC CASSQELGQEYGYTF
TRBJ2-2 . TRBD1 TRBV7-9 TGTGCCAGCAGCCCGGACAGGGGGAACACCGGGGAGCTGTTTTTT CASSPDRGNTGELFF
TRBJ2-1 . . TRBV5-1 TGCGCCAGCAGCCCAGAACCCCTAGACCCACGGTACAATGAGCAGTTCTTC CASSPEPLDPRYNEQFF
TRBJ1-5 . TRBD1 TRBV6-5 TGTGCCAGCAGTCAGCAACGACAGGGGTCTCAGCCCCAGCATTTT CASSQQRQGSQPQHF
TRBJ2-5 . . TRBV5-1 TGCGCCAGCAGCTTTGGAGGCCCGCAAGAGACCCAGTACTTC CASSFGGPQETQYF